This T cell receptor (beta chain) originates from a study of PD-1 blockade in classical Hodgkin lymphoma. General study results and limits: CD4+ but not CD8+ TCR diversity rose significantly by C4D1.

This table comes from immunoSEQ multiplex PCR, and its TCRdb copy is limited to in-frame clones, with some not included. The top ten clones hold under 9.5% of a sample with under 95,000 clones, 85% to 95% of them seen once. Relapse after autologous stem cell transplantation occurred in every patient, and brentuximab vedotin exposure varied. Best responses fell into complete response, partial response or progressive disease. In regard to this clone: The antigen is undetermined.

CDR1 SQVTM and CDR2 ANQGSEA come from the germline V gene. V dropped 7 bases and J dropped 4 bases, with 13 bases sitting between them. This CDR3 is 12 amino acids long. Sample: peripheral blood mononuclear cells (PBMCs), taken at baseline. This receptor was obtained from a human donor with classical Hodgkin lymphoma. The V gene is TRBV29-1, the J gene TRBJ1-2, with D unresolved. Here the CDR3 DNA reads TGCAGCGCTGACCGGGCGGGCTATGGCTACACCTTC. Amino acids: CSADRAGYGYTF.